Each of the 27 T cell receptor beta chains below was sequenced from the same sample in a study of T cells in Graves' hyperthyroidism and ophthalmopathy. Researchers amplified the TCR beta CDR3 regions from RNA transcripts. During a first-round RT-PCR of the TCR CDR3, the HTBI primer set was used. One entry per CDR3 protein results from TCRdb running MiXCR on the multiplex PCR reads. The sample lists 400,000 or so distinct CDR3 sequences, about 14% occurring once. The specimen sequenced was blood. These receptor sequences come from a woman aged 25 to 39 with Graves' ophthalmopathy.

This sequence joins TRBV11-3 and TRBJ2-1, with TRBD2 matching over 10 bases. This CDR3 has 15 residues. In germline, CDR1 is SGHNT, CDR2 YENEEA. Trimming removed 5 bases from V and 10 bases from J; junction bases left unmatched: 11. CDR3 loop: CASSANSGGLGEQFF. In nucleotides, the CDR3 is TGTGCCAGCAGCGCCAATAGCGGGGGGTTAGGCGAGCAGTTCTTC.

This clonotype was seen a handful of times. The chain carries TRBV29-1 and TRBJ1-1; D unclear. Trimming left V 2 bases short and J 2 bases short, with 15 bases between. This CDR3 region has 15 residues. Germline V lookup: CDR1 SQVTM, CDR2 ANQGSEA. The CDR3 protein is CSVEFTSSKNTEAFF. The CDR3, as DNA: TGCAGCGTTGAATTCACCAGTTCCAAAAACACTGAAGCTTTCTTT. The whole variable domain, filled in from reference TRBV29-1 and TRBJ1-1, reads SAVISQKPSRDICQRGTSLTIQCQVDSQVTMMFWYRQQPGQSLTLIATANQGSEATYESGFVIDKFPISRPNLTFSTLTVSNMSPEDSSIYLCSVEFTSSKNTEAFFGQGTRLTVV.

This clonotype was detected many times. The chain uses TRBV9 and TRBJ2-1; 7 bases map to TRBD2. The CDR3 extends over 14 amino acids. The germline V gene has CDR1 SGDLS and CDR2 YYNGEE. The V gene end was trimmed by 0 bases and the J gene end by 8 bases; junction bases not matched to a gene: 5. The CDR3 DNA reads TGTGCCAGCAGCGTAGGGGGGGGAAGCTATGAGCAGTTCTTC. Protein product: CASSVGGGSYEQFF.

This clonotype was picked up many times. J is TRBJ2-1 and V is TRBV27; 9 nucleotides match TRBD2. V shed 4 bases and J 8 bases; nucleotides not matched to a gene: 9. The CDR3 covers 15 residues. The germline gives CDR1 MNHEY, CDR2 SMNVEV (reference sequence). This CDR3 reads CASSSLGGGADEQFF. The CDR3 bases are TGTGCCAGCAGTTCCTTGGGCGGGGGGGCAGATGAGCAGTTCTTC.

The chain uses TRBV11-3 and TRBJ2-1; tentatively, D is TRBD2 (5 bases). This CDR3 contains 12 residues. Germline-derived CDR1 and CDR2 are SGHNT and YENEEA. Trimming took off 10 bases at V and 3 bases at J, with 10 bases between the two ends. CDR3: CATRRDYNEQFF. CDR3 nucleotides: TGTGCCACCAGACGGGACTACAATGAGCAGTTCTTC.

In its sample, this clonotype was seen many times. The chain employs TRBV7-2 and TRBJ2-5; no reliable D call. V gave up 0 bases and J gave up 5 bases, with 7 bases separating them. The CDR3 contains 13 residues. CDR1 is SGHTA, CDR2 FQGNSA, per germline. The CDR3 loop is CASSLARVETQYF. As DNA, the CDR3 is TGTGCCAGCAGCTTAGCTAGGGTGGAGACCCAGTACTTC.

The chain uses TRBV27 and TRBJ2-2; D gene unclear. This CDR3 region has 12 residues. The V gene lost 10 bases and the J gene lost 4 bases, with 10 bases spanning the gap. Germline lookup yields CDR1 MNHEY and CDR2 SMNVEV (reference sequence). CDR3 in amino acids: CANQIRTGELFF. The CDR3 DNA follows: TGTGCCAACCAAATCCGCACCGGGGAGCTGTTTTTT.

This clonotype came up a few times. This chain connects TRBV7-2 to TRBJ2-2; 8 bases match TRBD1. Trimming removed 0 bases from V and 7 bases from J; junction bases left unmatched: 13. CDR1 is SGHTA, CDR2 FQGNSA, per germline. This CDR3 spans 18 amino acids. Here the CDR3 DNA reads TGTGCCAGCAGCTTAGCTATTGGGGTCAGGGGGCAAGGCGGGGAGCTGTTTTTT. Its protein is CASSLAIGVRGQGGELFF.

The table lists this clonotype with many counts. The V call is TRBV2, the J call TRBJ1-6, with TRBD1 matching 9 bases. The germline V gene has CDR1 SNHLY and CDR2 FYNNEI. J lost 7 bases, V lost 11 bases, and 6 bases had no gene match. This CDR3 spans 13 amino acids. The CDR3 region has the DNA TGTGCCGCCCGGGACAGGGTAAATTCACCCCTCCACTTT. Translating it yields CAARDRVNSPLHF.

This clonotype has ten or more counts. The chain combines TRBV9 with TRBJ2-3; D uncertain. Trimming left V 4 bases short and J 1 base short, with 10 bases between. The CDR3 covers 14 residues. The V gene's germline CDR1 is SGDLS and CDR2 YYNGEE. The CDR3 sequence is CASSPRIGTDTQYF. Written as DNA, the CDR3 is TGTGCCAGCAGCCCGCGGATAGGCACAGATACGCAGTATTTT.

This clonotype was seen many times. The chain joins TRBV15 to TRBJ2-7; TRBD1 aligns across 8 bases. Germline assignment: CDR1 LNHNV and CDR2 YYDKDF (reference sequence). Losses at the gene ends were 2 bases for V and 4 bases for J; bases not matched to a gene: 4. This CDR3 contains 14 residues. CDR3 nucleotides: TGTGCCACCAGCAGACGGACAGGGTTGTACGAGCAGTACTTC. Its protein product is CATSRRTGLYEQYF.

This clonotype was recorded at least ten times. This chain connects TRBV2 to TRBJ2-3; maybe TRBD2 (6 bases). Germline CDR1 and CDR2: SNHLY and FYNNEI. Trimming shortened V by 8 bases and J by 4 bases, and 16 bases separated the two germline ends. This CDR3 has 14 amino acids. CDR3 DNA: TGTGCCAGCCGCGGGGACCCGGGCGCAGATACGCAGTATTTT. This encodes CASRGDPGADTQYF. The whole variable domain, remainder taken from reference TRBV2 and TRBJ2-3, is EPEVTQTPSHQVTQMGQEVILRCVPISNHLYFYWYRQILGQKVEFLVSFYNNEISEKSEIFDDQFSVERPDGSNFTLKIRSTKLEDSAMYFCASRGDPGADTQYFGPGTRLTVL.

This clonotype has at least ten counts. V and J are TRBV20-1 and TRBJ2-5; 9 bases agree with TRBD2. CDR1 DFQATT and CDR2 SNEGSKA come from the germline V gene (reference sequence). Trimming removed 1 base from V and 6 bases from J; junction bases left unmatched: 18. The CDR3 has 18 amino acids. The chain's CDR3 is CSARVPARRGGLPQTQYF. The CDR3 region has the DNA TGCAGTGCTAGAGTCCCCGCGAGGCGGGGGGGCCTCCCGCAGACCCAGTACTTC.

This clonotype was observed many times. The rearrangement links TRBV6-2 or TRBV6-3 to TRBJ2-3; TRBD2 matches 9 bases. With V trimmed by 2 bases and J by 4 bases, 7 bases remained unmatched. The length of the CDR3 is 16 residues. CDR1 is MNHEY and CDR2 is SVGEGT in the germline V gene. The CDR3 sequence is CASSYVSGGYADTQYF. Here the CDR3 DNA reads TGTGCCAGCAGTTACGTAAGCGGGGGGTATGCAGATACGCAGTATTTT.

The chain links TRBV27 to TRBJ1-4; D gene uncertain. The CDR3 extends over 16 amino acids. Germline-derived CDR1 and CDR2 are MNHEY and SMNVEV (reference sequence). The V and J ends lost 0 bases and 10 bases respectively, with 18 bases between them. CDR3 residues: CASSLSPRGSYGKLFF. CDR3 bases: TGTGCCAGCAGTTTATCCCCTCGGGGAAGCTACGGAAAACTGTTTTTT.

In its sample, this clonotype was seen many times. A read error may account for a junction end that differs from germline. V and J are TRBV7-2 and TRBJ1-2; 7 bases are shared with TRBD1. The CDR3 length is 13 residues. Germline V lookup: CDR1 SGHTA, CDR2 FQGNSA. The CDR3 is CASTQGQVYSYTF. CDR3 DNA sequence: TGTGCCAGCACCCAAGGACAGGTCTATAGCTACACCTTC.

The sample holds many counts of this clonotype. The V and J genes are TRBV11-2 and TRBJ2-5; D is unclear. V gave up 5 bases and J gave up 5 bases, with 21 bases separating them. Germline CDR1 reads SGHAT; CDR2 reads FQNNGV. This CDR3 comprises 16 residues. In DNA form, the CDR3 reads TGTGCCAGCAGCGACCCTCGCCCCCAGCGTACGGAGACCCAGTACTTC. Amino acids: CASSDPRPQRTETQYF.

This clonotype was observed a handful of times. The chain links TRBV6-6 to TRBJ2-2, with TRBD2 matching over 7 bases. This CDR3 is built from 15 residues. Looked up from germline, CDR1 is MNHNY and CDR2 is SVGAGI (reference sequence). V gave up 2 bases and J gave up 6 bases; unmatched junction bases: 6. The CDR3 bases are TGTGCCAGCAGTTACCGGGGGGTTTCACCCGGGGAGCTGTTTTTT. Protein: CASSYRGVSPGELFF.

Of note for this clonotype: This may stem from a read error, because a much larger clone lies one nucleotide away. J is TRBJ2-5 and V is TRBV13; D tentatively fits TRBD1 or TRBD2 (6 bases each). The germline V gene has CDR1 PRHDT and CDR2 FYEKMQ (reference sequence). The V and J ends lost 6 bases and 10 bases respectively, with 12 bases between them. CDR3 length equals 11 residues. In DNA, the CDR3 is TGTGCCAGCAGTTACGGGGGCAACCAGTACTTC. Its translation: CASSYGGNQYF.

This clonotype was counted between two and nine times. The chain has TRBV18 and TRBJ1-4; TRBD1 aligns across 8 bases. Trimming at V came to 1 base and at J to 7 bases, leaving 2 bases not matched to a gene. Looked up from germline, CDR1 is KGHSH and CDR2 is LQKENI. The CDR3 consists of 14 residues. CDR3 nucleotide sequence: TGTGCCAGCTCACCACTAGGGACAGGTGAAAAACTGTTTTTT. This encodes CASSPLGTGEKLFF.

The chain recombines TRBV4-2 with TRBJ1-2; D remains unclear. Germline loops: CDR1 LGHNA, CDR2 YNFKEQ. The CDR3 has 15 amino acids. Deletions cut 1 base from V and 5 bases from J, with 14 bases between. The CDR3 sequence: CASSQATHTGYGYTF. The CDR3 coding sequence is TGTGCCAGCAGCCAAGCGACCCATACGGGGTATGGCTACACCTTC.

At least ten counts were recorded for this clonotype. The chain couples TRBV12-3 or TRBV12-4 to TRBJ2-1, with D possibly matching TRBD2 (6 bases). V lost 8 bases and J 15 bases, leaving 26 bases between the germline ends. CDR3 length: 14 residues. This CDR3 reads CASGSTTREESVFF. In DNA form, the CDR3 reads TGTGCCAGCGGGTCGACTACAAGGGAGGAATCGGTGTTCTTC.

This clonotype showed up many times. The chain carries TRBV3-1 and TRBJ1-5; D uncertain. V was trimmed by 3 bases and J by 6 bases, leaving 6 bases between them. This CDR3 region has 12 residues. The V gene's germline CDR1 is LGHDT and CDR2 YNNKEL (reference sequence). CDR3: CASSHYGQPQHF. The CDR3 bases are TGTGCCAGCAGCCACTATGGTCAGCCCCAGCATTTT.

The chain uses TRBV24-1 and TRBJ2-7; 11 bases line up with TRBD1. V lost 9 bases, J lost 6 bases, and 3 bases stayed unmatched. The CDR3 is made up of 12 amino acids. Germline assignment: CDR1 KGHDR and CDR2 SFDVKD. CDR3 amino acids: CATGTGGVEQYF. CDR3 bases: TGTGCCACCGGGACAGGGGGGGTCGAGCAGTACTTC.

The rearrangement uses TRBV6-1 and TRBJ2-2; D possibly uses TRBD1 or TRBD2 (5 bases each). V lost 6 bases and J lost 2, with 10 bases in between. Germline CDR1 MNHNS, CDR2 SASEGT. The CDR3 runs to 14 residues. The CDR3 reads CASRRDGNTGELFF. CDR3 coding DNA: TGTGCCAGCAGACGGGACGGCAACACCGGGGAGCTGTTTTTT.

The sample holds a few counts of this clonotype. The chain uses TRBV7-9 and TRBJ1-1, with D possibly being TRBD1 (6 bases). The V end was cut by 5 bases, the J end by 7 bases, with 23 bases between. CDR1 and CDR2 from the germline V gene are SEHNR and FQNEAQ (reference sequence). The CDR3 has 16 amino acids. CDR3 region: CASSLPWGGGLNEAFF. The CDR3 DNA follows: TGTGCCAGCAGCCTCCCGTGGGGGGGGGGGCTTAATGAAGCTTTCTTT.

This clonotype has at least ten counts. The chain is built from TRBV14 and TRBJ2-2; D gene unclear. V was clipped by 2 bases and J by 4 bases, with 11 bases between them. The CDR3 totals 15 residues. Germline V CDR1 and CDR2: SGHDN, FVKESK. The CDR3 DNA sequence: TGTGCCAGCAGCCAATTCGTTGGTTTCACCGGGGAGCTGTTTTTT. This translates into CASSQFVGFTGELFF.